This T cell receptor (beta chain) was retrieved from a study of identical twins. Study results and limitations: Zero-insertion results could be subject to partial confounding by invariant MAIT and iNKT cells. Weaker excess twin sharing was observed in beta out-of-frame sequences.

Template switching created a universal primer site, and the cDNA included unique molecular identifiers. Via MiXCR, TCRdb re-called the 5' RACE reads, giving one row per CDR3 protein. The table records 1.5 million to 2 million distinct CDR3 sequences, around 33% of them present only once. Healthy Caucasians alone served as donors. Between the trimmed V and J ends, which lost 3 bases and 11 bases, there was a span of 22 bases. Germline V lookup: CDR1 MNHEY, CDR2 SMNVEV (reference sequence). This CDR3 has 15 residues. To note about this clonotype: Its antigen is still unknown.

This chain links TRBV27 with TRBJ2-5, with D maybe TRBD2 (6 bases). The sequenced material came from cord blood. The TCR originated in a newborn girl in good health. The CDR3 DNA reads TGTGCCAGCAGTTTCCGACTAGTGAGCGGCAATGAGCAGTACTTC. This encodes CASSFRLVSGNEQYF.